The T cell receptor beta chain described here comes from a study of OX40 agonist ivuxolimab in advanced cancers. This clone appeared a few times. As yet, its antigen is unknown. The junction had 5 bases not matched to a gene; V was cut back by 5 bases and J by 1 base. The germline CDR1 and CDR2 sequences are SNHLY and FYNNEI. CDR3 length: 15 residues. Study observations and caveats: The CD4+ and CD8+ T cells in the blood had expanded clonally by week 6 at 0.1 to 3.0 mg/kg. Expanded clones were, on average, more numerous among CD8+ T cells than CD4+.

The assay was immunoSEQ multiplex PCR, and TCRdb's table has in-frame clones only and misses some. This sample carries under 90,000 clones, 65% to 90% of them seen once, and the ten largest clones take approximately 1.5%. The chain uses TRBV2 and TRBJ2-3; 8 positions agree with TRBD2. The input for sequencing was CD4+ or CD8+ T cells sorted from blood, taken in a trial of the OX40 agonist ivuxolimab. This TCR was sampled from an adult with an advanced solid tumor such as melanoma, head and neck, liver or kidney cancer. The CDR3 DNA reads as TGTGCCAGCAGTAGAAGAGCGGGGGGCACAGATACGCAGTATTTT. Its protein product is CASSRRAGGTDTQYF.